Listed here is a single T cell receptor (beta chain). This sample is part of a study of blood T cell repertoires in COVID-19. Study summary: Whether acute or convalescent, the COVID-19 samples came from the United States, Italy and Spain. Sources were T cells, B-cell-depleted T cells, or PBMCs; the material itself was cDNA or gDNA.

CDR1 and CDR2 (germline): SGHRS, YFSETQ. V trimming: 6 bases; J trimming: 3 bases; junction bases outside the gene matches: 5. The CDR3 length is 14 residues. Original processing methods: Amplified reference gene primers provided the basis for estimating nucleated cell counts. TCRdb's table, derived via immunoSEQ multiplex PCR, lists solely in-frame clones and lacks some. That table furnishes V, J and clone size, whereas the DNA furnished D and trimming. Of a few hundred thousand clones in the sample, around 90% were seen once. The sequence came from a woman aged 25 to 39 with acute or convalescent COVID-19. The sequenced material came from peripheral blood. The V gene is TRBV5-1, the J gene TRBJ2-7, with 11 bases fitting TRBD1. This CDR3 is CASNKDRGRYEQYF. The CDR3 nucleotides read TGCGCCAGCAACAAGGACAGGGGGCGCTACGAGCAGTACTTC.